Listed here are 7 T cell receptor beta chains from one sample, sequenced in a study of T cell responses to AZD1222 COVID-19 vaccine. The protocol was immunoSEQ multiplex PCR, while the TCRdb copy is restricted to in-frame clones and leaves out a portion. The sample holds 110,000 to 150,000 clones, roughly 90% seen once. Sequenced material: peripheral blood, taken 28 days after the second AZD1222 dose. Receptors originate from an adult who received the AZD1222 COVID-19 vaccine.

The chain joins TRBV28 to TRBJ2-7; D is possibly TRBD1 (5 bases). This CDR3 is 15 amino acids long. Deletions cut 7 bases from V and 2 bases from J, with 18 bases between. The germline V gene encodes CDR1 MDHEN and CDR2 SYDVKM. The CDR3 coding sequence is TGTGCCAGCAACTATATCCCAGGGCCTACCTACGAGCAGTACTTC. The encoded protein is CASNYIPGPTYEQYF.

The V and J genes are TRBV6-2 or TRBV6-3 and TRBJ1-5; 7 bases are shared with TRBD1. The germline V gene encodes CDR1 MNHEY and CDR2 SVGEGT. This CDR3 spans 15 amino acids. V dropped 4 bases and J dropped 2; count of bases not matched to a gene: 5. The CDR3 here is CASSSQGVGNQPQHF. The DNA of the CDR3 is TGTGCCAGCAGTTCCCAGGGGGTCGGCAATCAGCCCCAGCATTTT.

The DNA for the CDR3 is TGTGCCACCAGTGATTTTGGCGCGGGAGGGGGGAATGAGCAGTTCTTC. Protein product: CATSDFGAGGGNEQFF. The genes are TRBV24-1 and TRBJ2-1; 9 bases are shared with TRBD2. The CDR3 length is 16 residues. V gave up 1 base and J gave up 7 bases; unmatched junction bases: 7. Germline CDR1 is KGHDR and CDR2 is SFDVKD.

The chain has TRBV28 and TRBJ1-5; D gene ambiguous. CDR3 length: 14 residues. Deletions cut 3 bases from V and 5 bases from J, with 11 bases between. The germline CDR1 and CDR2 sequences are MDHEN and SYDVKM. The CDR3 sequence is CASSLDGLYQPQHF. The DNA of the CDR3 is TGTGCCAGCAGTTTGGACGGTCTCTATCAGCCCCAGCATTTT.

V is TRBV11-3 and J is TRBJ2-3, with TRBD2 identical over 9 bases. The CDR3 has 15 amino acids. Germline trimming cut 1 base from V and 6 bases from J; bases unmatched to any gene: 5. Germline CDR1 and CDR2: SGHNT and YENEEA. In nucleotides, the CDR3 is TGTGCCAGCAGCTTAGTGGGACTAGCTACCGATACGCAGTATTTT. Translated, it gives CASSLVGLATDTQYF.

This chain links TRBV7-9 with TRBJ1-2; D might be TRBD1 (5 bases). CDR3 length: 16 amino acids. From germline, CDR1 is SEHNR and CDR2 FQNEAQ (reference sequence). The ends were cut back, 0 bases at V and 1 base at J, with 12 bases in the middle. The CDR3 reads CASSLALLGDNYGYTF. The CDR3 DNA follows: TGTGCCAGCAGCTTAGCCCTCTTAGGGGATAACTATGGCTACACCTTC.

This chain connects TRBV11-1 to TRBJ1-2, with a weak D call TRBD1 (5 bases). The CDR3 totals 15 residues. The germline CDR1 and CDR2 sequences are SGHAT and FQDESV (reference sequence). V gave up 5 bases and J gave up 3 bases, with 16 bases separating them. The CDR3 region has the DNA TGTGCCAGCAGCCCGAGCCCTAGGGGACACTATGGCTACACCTTC. Encoded protein: CASSPSPRGHYGYTF.